This note documents a single T cell receptor (beta chain) sequence. This sample is part of a study of blood T cell repertoires in COVID-19. Overall study context: The United States, Italy and Spain supplied acute and convalescent COVID-19 samples. Sample material is recorded as cDNA or gDNA derived from T cells, B-cell-depleted T cells, or PBMCs.

Authors' processing steps: Cell counts per sample came from amplifying reference gene primers. Repertoires were generated with immunoSEQ multiplex PCR, while TCRdb's copy carries only in-frame clones and drops some. V, J and clone size derive from that table, while D and trimming were established from the DNA sequence. Of over 250,000 clones in the sample, 80% to 90% were seen once. The CDR3 is 13 residues long. Germline V lookup: CDR1 SGHRS, CDR2 YFSETQ. V was clipped by 1 base and J by 8 bases, with 9 bases between them. This chain uses TRBV5-1 with TRBJ1-4, with a weak D call TRBD1 (6 bases). Sequencing input: peripheral blood. The clonotype comes from a woman aged 45-59 years who had recovered from COVID-19. CDR3 nucleotides: TGCGCCAGCAGCTTGACAGGGTGGGAAAAACTGTTTTTT. Amino acid sequence: CASSLTGWEKLFF.